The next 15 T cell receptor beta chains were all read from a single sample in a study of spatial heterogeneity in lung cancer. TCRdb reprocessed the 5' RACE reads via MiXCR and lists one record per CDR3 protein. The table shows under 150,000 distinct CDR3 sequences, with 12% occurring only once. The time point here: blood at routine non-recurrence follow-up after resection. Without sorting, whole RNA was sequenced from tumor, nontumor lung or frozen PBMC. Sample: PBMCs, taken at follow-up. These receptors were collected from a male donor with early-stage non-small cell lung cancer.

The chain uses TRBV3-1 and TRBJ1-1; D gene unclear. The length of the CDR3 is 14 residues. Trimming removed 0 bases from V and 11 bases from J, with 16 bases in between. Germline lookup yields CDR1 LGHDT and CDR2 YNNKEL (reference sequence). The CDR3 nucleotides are TGTGCCAGCAGCCAAGATCGAGGAACAAGCGTCGCTTTCTTT. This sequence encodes CASSQDRGTSVAFF.

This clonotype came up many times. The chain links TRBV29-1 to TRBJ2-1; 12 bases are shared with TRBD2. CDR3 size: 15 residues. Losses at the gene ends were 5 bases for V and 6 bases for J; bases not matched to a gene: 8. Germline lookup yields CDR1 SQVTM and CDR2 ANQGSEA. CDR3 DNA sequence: TGCAGCGTTACGCGACTAGCGGGGGCAGGCAATGAGCAGTTCTTC. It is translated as CSVTRLAGAGNEQFF.

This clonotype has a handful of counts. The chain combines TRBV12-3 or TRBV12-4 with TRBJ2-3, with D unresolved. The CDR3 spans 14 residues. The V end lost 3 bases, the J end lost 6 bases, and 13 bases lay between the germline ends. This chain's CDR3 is CASSFRVARDTQYF. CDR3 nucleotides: TGTGCCAGCAGTTTTCGGGTCGCCCGTGATACGCAGTATTTT.

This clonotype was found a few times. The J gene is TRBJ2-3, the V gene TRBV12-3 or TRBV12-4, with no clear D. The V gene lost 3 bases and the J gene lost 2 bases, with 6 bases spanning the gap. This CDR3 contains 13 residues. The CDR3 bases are TGTGCCAGCAGTTTGTGGAACACAGATACGCAGTATTTT. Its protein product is CASSLWNTDTQYF.

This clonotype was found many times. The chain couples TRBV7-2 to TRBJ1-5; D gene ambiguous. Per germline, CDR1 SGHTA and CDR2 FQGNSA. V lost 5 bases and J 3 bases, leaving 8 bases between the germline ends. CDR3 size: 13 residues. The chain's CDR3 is CASSPSPNQPQHF. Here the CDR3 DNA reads TGTGCCAGCAGCCCAAGTCCCAATCAGCCCCAGCATTTT.

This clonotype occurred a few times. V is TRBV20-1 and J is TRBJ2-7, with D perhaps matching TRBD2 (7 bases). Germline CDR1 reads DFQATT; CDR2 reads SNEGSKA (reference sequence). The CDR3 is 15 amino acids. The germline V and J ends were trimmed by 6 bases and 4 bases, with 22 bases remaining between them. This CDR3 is CSAHTSTGGGYEQYF. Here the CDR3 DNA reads TGCAGTGCCCACACCAGTACGGGGGGCGGGTACGAGCAGTACTTC.

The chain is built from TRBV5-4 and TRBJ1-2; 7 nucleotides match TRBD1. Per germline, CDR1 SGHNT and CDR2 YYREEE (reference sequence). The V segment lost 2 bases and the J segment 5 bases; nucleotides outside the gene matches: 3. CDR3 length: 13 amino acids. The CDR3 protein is CASSLTGDYGYTF. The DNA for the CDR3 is TGTGCCAGCAGCTTAACAGGGGATTATGGCTACACCTTC.

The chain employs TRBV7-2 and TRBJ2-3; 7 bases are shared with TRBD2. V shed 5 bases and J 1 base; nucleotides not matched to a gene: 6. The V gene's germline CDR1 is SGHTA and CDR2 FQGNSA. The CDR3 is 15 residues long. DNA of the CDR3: TGTGCCAGCAGCAGAGCGGGGTTCCGCACAGATACGCAGTATTTT. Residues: CASSRAGFRTDTQYF. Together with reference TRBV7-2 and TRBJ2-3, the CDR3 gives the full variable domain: GAGVSQSPSNKVTEKGKDVELRCDPISGHTALYWYRQSLGQGLEFLIYFQGNSAPDKSGLPSDRFSAERTGGSVSTLTIQRTQQEDSAVYLCASSRAGFRTDTQYFGPGTRLTVL.

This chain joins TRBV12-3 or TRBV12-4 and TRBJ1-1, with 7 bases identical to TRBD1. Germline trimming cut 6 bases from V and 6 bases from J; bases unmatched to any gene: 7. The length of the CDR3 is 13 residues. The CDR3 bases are TGTGCCAGCAGCCGTAGGGGGCAAGCTGAAGCTTTCTTT. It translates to CASSRRGQAEAFF.

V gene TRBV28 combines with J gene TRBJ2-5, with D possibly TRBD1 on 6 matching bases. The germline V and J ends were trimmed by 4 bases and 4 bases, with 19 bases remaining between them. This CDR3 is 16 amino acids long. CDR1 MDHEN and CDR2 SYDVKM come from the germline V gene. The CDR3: CASSSQGPSSRETQYF. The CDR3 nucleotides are TGTGCCAGCAGTTCTCAGGGGCCTAGCAGCCGAGAGACCCAGTACTTC. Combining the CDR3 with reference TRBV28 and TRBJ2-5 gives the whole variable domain DVKVTQSSRYLVKRTGEKVFLECVQDMDHENMFWYRQDPGLGLRLIYFSYDVKMKEKGDIPEGYSVSREKKERFSLILESASTNQTSMYLCASSSQGPSSRETQYFGPGTRLLVL.

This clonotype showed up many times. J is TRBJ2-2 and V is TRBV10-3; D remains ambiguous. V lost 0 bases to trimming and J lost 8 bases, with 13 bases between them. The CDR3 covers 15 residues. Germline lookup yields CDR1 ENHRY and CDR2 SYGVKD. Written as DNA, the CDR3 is TGTGCCATCAGTGAGTCGAGACAACCTACGGGGGAGCTGTTTTTT. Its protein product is CAISESRQPTGELFF.

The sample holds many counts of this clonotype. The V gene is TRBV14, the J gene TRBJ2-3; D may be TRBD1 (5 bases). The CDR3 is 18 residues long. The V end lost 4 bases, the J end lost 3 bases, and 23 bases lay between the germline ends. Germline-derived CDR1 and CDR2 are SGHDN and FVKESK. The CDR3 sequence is CASSLLTSFGAGTDTQYF. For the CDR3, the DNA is TGTGCCAGCAGCCTTCTGACGTCGTTTGGGGCAGGGACAGATACGCAGTATTTT.

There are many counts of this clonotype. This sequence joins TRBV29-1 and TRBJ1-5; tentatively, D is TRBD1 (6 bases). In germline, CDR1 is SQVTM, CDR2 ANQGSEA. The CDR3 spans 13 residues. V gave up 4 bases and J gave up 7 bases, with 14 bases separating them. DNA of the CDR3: TGCAGCGTTGTCTGGCAGGGGAGGCAGCCCCAGCATTTT. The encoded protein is CSVVWQGRQPQHF.

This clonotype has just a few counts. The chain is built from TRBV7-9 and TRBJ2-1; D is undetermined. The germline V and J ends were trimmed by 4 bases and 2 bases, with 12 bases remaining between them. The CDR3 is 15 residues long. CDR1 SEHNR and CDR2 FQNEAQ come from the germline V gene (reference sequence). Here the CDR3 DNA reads TGTGCCAGCAGCTCCCCCTCCGGGCCCTACAATGAGCAGTTCTTC. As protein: CASSSPSGPYNEQFF. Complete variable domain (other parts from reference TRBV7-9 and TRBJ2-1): DTGVSQNPRHKITKRGQNVTFRCDPISEHNRLYWYRQTLGQGPEFLTYFQNEAQLEKSRLLSDRFSAERPKGSFSTLEIQRTEQGDSAMYLCASSSPSGPYNEQFFGPGTRLTVL.

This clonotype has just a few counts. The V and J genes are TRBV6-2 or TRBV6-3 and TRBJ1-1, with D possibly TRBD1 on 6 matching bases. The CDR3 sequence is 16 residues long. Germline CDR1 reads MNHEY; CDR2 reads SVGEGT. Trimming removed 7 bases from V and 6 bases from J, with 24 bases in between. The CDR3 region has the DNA TGTGCCAGCACTCAAGACAGGTTAAAAACGAATCCTGAAGCTTTCTTT. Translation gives CASTQDRLKTNPEAFF.